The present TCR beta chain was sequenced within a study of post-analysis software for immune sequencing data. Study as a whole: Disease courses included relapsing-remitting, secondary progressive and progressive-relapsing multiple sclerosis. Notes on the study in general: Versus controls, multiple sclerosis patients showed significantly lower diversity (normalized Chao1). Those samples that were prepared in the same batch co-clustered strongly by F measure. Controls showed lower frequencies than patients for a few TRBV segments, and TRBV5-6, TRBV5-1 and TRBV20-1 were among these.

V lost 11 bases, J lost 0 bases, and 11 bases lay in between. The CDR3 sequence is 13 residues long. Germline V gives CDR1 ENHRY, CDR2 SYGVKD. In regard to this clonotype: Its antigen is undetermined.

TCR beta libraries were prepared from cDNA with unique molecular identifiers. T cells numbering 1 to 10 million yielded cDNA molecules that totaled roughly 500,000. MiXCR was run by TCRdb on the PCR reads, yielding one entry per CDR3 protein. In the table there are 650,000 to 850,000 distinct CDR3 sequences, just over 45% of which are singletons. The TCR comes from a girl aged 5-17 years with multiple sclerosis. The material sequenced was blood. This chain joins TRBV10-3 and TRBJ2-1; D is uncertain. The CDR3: CAVGQSSYNEQFF. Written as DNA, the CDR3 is TGTGCCGTGGGTCAGAGCTCCTACAATGAGCAGTTCTTC.